These 26 T cell receptor beta chains share one sample of origin, sequenced in a study of CD8 T cells in ankylosing spondylitis. Each CDR3 protein is one row after TCRdb ran MiXCR on the 5' RACE reads. The sample records about 110,000 distinct CDR3 sequences, nearly 25% being singletons. The sequencing input was synovial fluid, either unsorted or a sorted T cell fraction (not recorded which). These receptors were collected from a male donor with ankylosing spondylitis.

The chain is built from TRBV11-2 and TRBJ2-1; TRBD2 matches 10 bases. Germline V gives CDR1 SGHAT, CDR2 FQNNGV. Germline trimming cut 10 bases from V and 5 bases from J; bases unmatched to any gene: 11. This CDR3 region has 15 residues. The CDR3 sequence is CATTGGLADHNEQFF. Written as DNA, the CDR3 is TGTGCCACTACCGGTGGACTAGCGGACCACAATGAGCAGTTCTTC.

CDR3: CASSHKGSYEQYV. Here the CDR3 DNA reads TGTGCCAGCAGCCACAAAGGGTCCTACGAGCAGTACGTC. This chain links TRBV6-6 with TRBJ2-7; D call uncertain. The CDR3 contains 13 residues. V lost 6 bases, J lost 1 base, and 10 bases lay in between. CDR1 MNHNY and CDR2 SVGAGI come from the germline V gene (reference sequence).

The sample holds a few counts of this clonotype. The rearrangement links TRBV11-2 to TRBJ1-2; unclear D gene. The CDR3 contains 15 residues. V gave up 0 bases and J gave up 3 bases, with 11 bases separating them. Germline CDR1 is SGHAT and CDR2 is FQNNGV. The CDR3 spells CASSLDLGSYYGYTF. CDR3 in DNA: TGTGCCAGCAGCTTAGATTTGGGCAGCTACTATGGCTACACCTTC.

The chain carries TRBV11-2 and TRBJ2-1, with TRBD2 identical over 7 bases. Trimming took 5 bases from V and 2 from J; bases not matched to a gene: 18. The germline gives CDR1 SGHAT, CDR2 FQNNGV. This CDR3 is 19 amino acids long. The CDR3 reads CASSPEGILATTPYNEQFF. The CDR3 DNA sequence: TGTGCCAGCAGCCCCGAGGGAATACTAGCGACAACCCCCTACAATGAGCAGTTCTTC.

This clonotype was seen a few times. The chain is built from TRBV6-6 and TRBJ1-2; D uncertain. The germline V gene encodes CDR1 MNHNY and CDR2 SVGAGI (reference sequence). V was cut by 6 bases and J by 7 bases, with 9 bases left in between. The CDR3 length is 11 residues. This chain's CDR3 is CASSGDGGYTF. The DNA of the CDR3 is TGTGCCAGCAGCGGGGATGGTGGCTACACCTTC.

V and J are TRBV19 and TRBJ1-5; no firm D call. This CDR3 is built from 14 residues. Germline CDR1 is LNHDA and CDR2 is SQIVND (reference sequence). V was cut by 3 bases and J by 1 base, with 7 bases left in between. The CDR3 region has the DNA TGTGCCAGTAGTATCCCAAAGAGCAATCAGCCCCAGCATTTT. Its translation: CASSIPKSNQPQHF.

This clonotype was observed a few times. The chain uses TRBV7-9 and TRBJ2-2, with TRBD2 as a possible D gene (5 bases). The CDR3 is 16 amino acids. Per germline, CDR1 SEHNR and CDR2 FQNEAQ (reference sequence). V shed 5 bases and J shed 1 base, with 14 bases lying between them. CDR3 in DNA: TGTGCCAGCAGCCGTAAGCGGTGGGAGAACACCGGGGAGCTGTTTTTT. Amino acid sequence: CASSRKRWENTGELFF.

The gene calls are TRBV29-1 and TRBJ2-7; no reliable D call. From germline, CDR1 is SQVTM and CDR2 ANQGSEA. V was pared by 6 bases and J by 3 bases, with 12 bases between. This CDR3 comprises 12 residues. The CDR3 region is CSVTTPGYEQYF. CDR3 nucleotides: TGCAGCGTGACGACTCCGGGCTACGAGCAGTACTTC.

This clonotype turned up a few times. The J gene is TRBJ2-7, the V gene TRBV5-1; D is perhaps TRBD2 (6 bases). Germline CDR1 SGHRS, CDR2 YFSETQ. The CDR3 length is 14 residues. V was cut by 4 bases and J by 3 bases, with 14 bases left in between. The CDR3 loop is CASSHPGELYEQYF. CDR3 nucleotides: TGCGCCAGCAGCCACCCGGGGGAGCTCTACGAGCAGTACTTC. The entire variable domain, with the rest obtained from reference TRBV5-1 and TRBJ2-7, is as follows: KAGVTQTPRYLIKTRGQQVTLSCSPISGHRSVSWYQQTPGQGLQFLFEYFSETQRNKGNFPGRFSGRQFSNSRSEMNVSTLELGDSALYLCASSHPGELYEQYFGPGTRLTVT.

This clonotype was counted a few times. The chain employs TRBV12-3 or TRBV12-4 and TRBJ2-7; D perhaps matches TRBD2 (5 bases). The CDR3 loop spans 14 amino acids. The germline V and J ends were trimmed by 2 bases and 2 bases, with 10 bases remaining between them. This chain's CDR3 is CASSLSDGAYEQYF. The CDR3 DNA sequence: TGTGCCAGCAGTTTATCGGACGGGGCCTACGAGCAGTACTTC.

This clonotype has a handful of counts. The chain links TRBV19 to TRBJ2-3; unclear D gene. The CDR3 has 14 residues. Germline V gives CDR1 LNHDA, CDR2 SQIVND (reference sequence). V lost 6 bases to trimming and J lost 0 bases, with 10 bases between them. The CDR3 bases are TGTGCCAGTAGCTCGGCTGGTAGCACAGATACGCAGTATTTT. This sequence encodes CASSSAGSTDTQYF.

This clonotype was seen repeatedly, ten times or more. This chain connects TRBV12-3 or TRBV12-4 to TRBJ1-5; D possibly corresponds to TRBD1 (5 bases). The ends were cut back, 4 bases at V and 0 bases at J, with 13 bases in the middle. The CDR3 is made up of 16 amino acids. CDR3 amino acids: CASSYGYGASNQPQHF. The CDR3 DNA is TGTGCCAGCAGTTACGGCTACGGGGCTAGCAATCAGCCCCAGCATTTT.

The J gene is TRBJ1-4, the V gene TRBV2, with D hard to call. The CDR3 runs 11 residues. V was trimmed by 6 bases and J by 7 bases, leaving 6 bases between them. Germline CDR1 reads SNHLY; CDR2 reads FYNNEI. The chain's CDR3 is CASSPSEKLFF. CDR3 nucleotide sequence: TGTGCCAGCAGCCCCTCTGAAAAACTGTTTTTT. Complete variable domain (other parts from reference TRBV2 and TRBJ1-4): EPEVTQTPSHQVTQMGQEVILRCVPISNHLYFYWYRQILGQKVEFLVSFYNNEISEKSEIFDDQFSVERPDGSNFTLKIRSTKLEDSAMYFCASSPSEKLFFGSGTQLSVL.

The chain combines TRBV11-2 with TRBJ2-7, with no clear D. This CDR3 spans 16 amino acids. Germline V gene sequence: CDR1 SGHAT, CDR2 FQNNGV. V was cut by 3 bases and J by 3 bases, with 18 bases left in between. The CDR3, as DNA: TGTGCCAGCAGCTTTACAAGAGAAGCACTTTTCTACGAGCAGTACTTC. Translated: CASSFTREALFYEQYF. Together with reference TRBV11-2 and TRBJ2-7, the CDR3 gives the full variable domain: EAGVAQSPRYKIIEKRQSVAFWCNPISGHATLYWYQQILGQGPKLLIQFQNNGVVDDSQLPKDRFSAERLKGVDSTLKIQPAKLEDSAVYLCASSFTREALFYEQYFGPGTRLTVT.

In this sample, this clonotype turned up many times. The V gene is TRBV20-1, the J gene TRBJ2-3, with a tentative D call TRBD2 (6 bases). CDR1 is DFQATT, CDR2 SNEGSKA, per germline (reference sequence). Trimming pared 3 bases from V and 0 bases from J, leaving 10 bases between. The CDR3 length is 14 residues. Written as DNA, the CDR3 is TGCAGTGCTAGCAACGCGGGAAGCACAGATACGCAGTATTTT. This sequence encodes CSASNAGSTDTQYF.

This chain links TRBV14 with TRBJ2-3, with D perhaps matching TRBD2 (5 bases). V lost 4 bases and J 5 bases, leaving 16 bases between the germline ends. From germline, CDR1 is SGHDN and CDR2 FVKESK. The CDR3 is made up of 15 amino acids. CDR3 in DNA: TGTGCCAGCAGCCCCCGGGCCGGAGGAGGAGATACGCAGTATTTT. Residues: CASSPRAGGGDTQYF.

V usage is TRBV5-5 and J usage is TRBJ2-6; the D is unclear. Germline V gene sequence: CDR1 SGHKS, CDR2 YYEKEE (reference sequence). CDR3 length equals 16 residues. V shed 0 bases and J shed 0 bases, with 7 bases lying between them. CDR3 residues: CASSLGQSSGANVLTF. DNA for the CDR3: TGTGCCAGCAGCTTGGGTCAGAGCTCTGGGGCCAACGTCCTGACTTTC.

This clonotype was counted many times. This rearrangement joins TRBV6-2 or TRBV6-3 to TRBJ2-7; 10 nucleotides agree with TRBD2. The V gene's germline CDR1 is MNHEY and CDR2 SVGEGT. V shed 5 bases, J shed 7 bases, and the junction held 14 bases outside the gene matches. This CDR3 is built from 16 residues. CDR3 in DNA: TGTGCCAGCAGTAGGGAAAGGACTAGCGGACGAGGGGAGCAGTACGTC. It specifies CASSRERTSGRGEQYV.

V is TRBV5-1 and J is TRBJ2-7; TRBD1 is a possible D gene (6 bases). Trimming took 5 bases from V and 1 from J, leaving 13 bases between them. The CDR3 runs to 14 residues. Germline-derived CDR1 and CDR2 are SGHRS and YFSETQ. The CDR3 loop reads CASSAGGQSYEQYF. The DNA of the CDR3 is TGCGCCAGCAGTGCCGGAGGACAGTCCTACGAGCAGTACTTC.

The V gene is TRBV7-2, the J gene TRBJ1-2; the match to TRBD1 covers 7 bases. Trimming at V came to 5 bases and at J to 3 bases, leaving 6 bases not matched to a gene. The CDR3 is made up of 14 amino acids. CDR1 SGHTA and CDR2 FQGNSA come from the germline V gene. CDR3 sequence (DNA): TGTGCCAGCAGCCTTTGGACAGGCGACTATGGCTACACCTTC. Protein product: CASSLWTGDYGYTF.

This clonotype was counted many times. The J gene is TRBJ1-2, the V gene TRBV29-1, with a possible D match to TRBD1 (6 bases). The CDR3 covers 13 residues. V shed 3 bases and J shed 4 bases, with 12 bases lying between them. Germline loops: CDR1 SQVTM, CDR2 ANQGSEA. The CDR3 sequence is CSVDVQGRYGYTF. The CDR3 region has the DNA TGCAGCGTTGACGTACAGGGACGCTATGGCTACACCTTC.

In its sample, this clonotype was seen many times. The chain uses TRBV6-6 and TRBJ2-3; D is possibly TRBD2 (5 bases). Trimming cost V 3 bases and J 6 bases, with 7 bases left between them. The CDR3 has 12 residues. Germline V gives CDR1 MNHNY, CDR2 SVGAGI (reference sequence). CDR3 sequence: CASSYPGDTQYF. As DNA, the CDR3 is TGTGCCAGCAGTTATCCGGGGGATACGCAGTATTTT.

The rearrangement links TRBV5-4 to TRBJ1-6; 10 bases map to TRBD1. V lost 3 bases and J lost 7; bases outside the gene matches: 4. The CDR3 is 15 residues long. The germline V gene has CDR1 SGHNT and CDR2 YYREEE (reference sequence). Written as DNA, the CDR3 is TGTGCCAGCAGCTGGGAGACAGGGGGCAATTCACCCCTCCACTTT. Protein sequence: CASSWETGGNSPLHF.

The chain joins TRBV7-9 to TRBJ1-1; D is unclear. Germline V CDR1 and CDR2: SEHNR, FQNEAQ (reference sequence). The CDR3 runs 15 residues. V was shortened by 4 bases and J by 3 bases, with 15 bases between the two germline ends. The DNA for the CDR3 is TGTGCCAGCAGCTCCGAGACACACACCGACACTGAAGCTTTCTTT. Translated, it gives CASSSETHTDTEAFF.

The rearrangement uses TRBV7-8 and TRBJ1-4, with D possibly matching TRBD1 (6 bases). V was cut by 4 bases and J by 5 bases, with 20 bases left in between. Germline-derived CDR1 and CDR2 are SGHVS and FQNEAQ. This CDR3 contains 17 residues. DNA of the CDR3: TGTGCCAGCAGCTCGAGGGAAGGGGGAGCCGTAAATGAAAAACTGTTTTTT. As protein: CASSSREGGAVNEKLFF.

The gene calls are TRBV5-1 and TRBJ1-1; 8 nucleotides align to TRBD1. Germline V gene sequence: CDR1 SGHRS, CDR2 YFSETQ. V lost 5 bases and J lost 4; bases outside the gene matches: 4. The CDR3 loop spans 13 amino acids. CDR3 sequence: CASRDRDGTEAFF. In nucleotides, the CDR3 is TGCGCCAGCAGGGACAGGGACGGCACTGAAGCTTTCTTT.